Following are 25 T cell receptor beta chains from one sample sequenced in a study of T cell repertoires in cytomegalovirus infection. One entry per CDR3 protein results from TCRdb running MiXCR on the reads. Among about 35,000 distinct CDR3 sequences, over 50% were seen once, and the ten largest hold more than 80%. Their antigens remain unidentified. The input for sequencing was CD8+ T cells from cultured PBMCs, taken from culture after CMV antigen stimulation. The receptors shown here come from a human donor in good health (CMV status not recorded). Some clones in this sample may be carry-over from other donors' samples.

In regard to this clonotype: A read error may produce the germline difference seen at one junction end. This sequence joins TRBV12-3 or TRBV12-4 and TRBJ2-2; D is perhaps TRBD2 (5 bases). The CDR3 consists of 14 residues. Written as DNA, the CDR3 is TGCGCCAGCAGTTTTAGCGCCGACACCGGGGAGCTGTTTTTT. Amino acids: CASSFSADTGELFF.

This clonotype was observed a few times. The V and J genes are TRBV13 and TRBJ2-1; 8 bases line up with TRBD1. Germline CDR1 PRHDT, CDR2 FYEKMQ (reference sequence). The J segment lost 3 bases and the V segment lost 5 bases, leaving 3 bases of the junction unmatched. The CDR3 runs to 14 residues. CDR3 sequence: CASSHGTGYNEQFF. The CDR3 bases are TGTGCCAGCAGCCACGGGACAGGCTACAATGAGCAGTTCTTC.

The V call is TRBV28, the J call TRBJ2-5; 12 bases line up with TRBD1. Germline V gives CDR1 MDHEN, CDR2 SYDVKM. The V gene end was trimmed by 6 bases and the J gene end by 2 bases; junction bases not matched to a gene: 7. The CDR3 is 16 amino acids. The CDR3 loop reads CASRPRDRGRQETQYF. The CDR3 region has the DNA TGTGCCAGCAGGCCCCGGGACAGGGGGCGGCAAGAGACCCAGTACTTC.

The J gene is TRBJ2-7, the V gene TRBV24-1, with 10 positions matching TRBD1. The germline CDR1 and CDR2 sequences are KGHDR and SFDVKD. Germline trimming cut 4 bases from V and 2 bases from J; bases unmatched to any gene: 4. CDR3 size: 15 residues. CDR3 sequence: CATSDPGQGAYEQYF. The CDR3 DNA reads TGTGCCACCAGTGACCCCGGACAGGGGGCCTACGAGCAGTACTTC.

This CDR3 is CASRFRGPDTQYF. The CDR3 bases are TGTGCCAGCAGATTCAGGGGGCCAGATACGCAGTATTTT. The chain joins TRBV27 to TRBJ2-3, with 8 bases matching TRBD1. Germline-derived CDR1 and CDR2 are MNHEY and SMNVEV (reference sequence). The CDR3 loop spans 13 amino acids. J was trimmed by 4 bases and V by 6 bases; bases with no gene match: 3.

The CDR3 is CASSPPSRGNYGYTF. In nucleotides, the CDR3 is TGTGCCAGCAGCCCACCATCGAGGGGTAACTATGGCTACACCTTC. The V gene is TRBV7-4, the J gene TRBJ1-2, with D perhaps TRBD1 (5 bases). The germline V gene has CDR1 SGHVT and CDR2 SQSDAQ. The germline V and J ends were trimmed by 5 bases and 1 base, with 14 bases remaining between them. CDR3 length: 15 amino acids. The full variable domain, rest sourced from reference TRBV7-4 and TRBJ1-2, is GAGVSQSPRYKVAKRGRDVALRCDSISGHVTLYWYRQTLGQGSEVLTYSQSDAQRDKSGRPSGRFSAERPERSVSTLKIQRTEQGDSAVYLCASSPPSRGNYGYTFGSGTRLTVV.

V is TRBV7-4 and J is TRBJ2-4; 8 bases match TRBD2. This CDR3 has 18 amino acids. V shed 5 bases and J 3 bases; nucleotides not matched to a gene: 15. Per germline, CDR1 SGHVT and CDR2 SQSDAQ. The CDR3 sequence is CASSHPGERELGKNIQYF. CDR3 DNA sequence: TGTGCCAGCAGCCATCCGGGAGAGCGGGAGTTAGGCAAAAACATTCAGTACTTC.

CDR3 in DNA: TGTGCCAGCAATTCGCGGGAGGACTGGTGGGAGCAGTACTTC. It codes for CASNSREDWWEQYF. This rearrangement joins TRBV2 to TRBJ2-7; 8 nucleotides match TRBD2. CDR1 is SNHLY, CDR2 FYNNEI, per germline. The V segment lost 7 bases and the J segment 7 bases; nucleotides outside the gene matches: 12. The CDR3 has 14 residues.

The chain recombines TRBV12-3 or TRBV12-4 with TRBJ1-6; 12 bases fit TRBD1. The CDR3 loop spans 18 amino acids. V was clipped by 2 bases and J by 8 bases; unmatched bases: 10. DNA of the CDR3: TGTGCCAGCAGTTTAAGGTTTTTGGGACAGGGGGCTTATTCACCCCTCCACTTT. Translation gives CASSLRFLGQGAYSPLHF.

To note about this clonotype: The junction and the germline gene differ at one end; a read error may be behind it. This sequence joins TRBV11-1 and TRBJ1-1; tentatively, D is TRBD1 (6 bases). Germline CDR1 reads SGHAT; CDR2 reads FQDESV (reference sequence). The CDR3 has 15 residues. The CDR3 DNA is TGTGACAGCAGCTTGCATCTGGGGGCGAGAACTGAAGCTTTCTTT. Translated, it gives CDSSLHLGARTEAFF.

The chain is built from TRBV20-1 and TRBJ2-1; D uncertain. V dropped 5 bases and J dropped 3 bases, with 8 bases sitting between them. Germline values: CDR1 DFQATT, CDR2 SNEGSKA (reference sequence). The CDR3 is 12 residues long. The CDR3 nucleotides read TGCAGTGCTCTTACTTTCTACAATGAGCAGTTCTTC. Translation: CSALTFYNEQFF.

This clonotype was seen only once. V is TRBV7-2 and J is TRBJ2-1, with 7 bases aligning to TRBD1. Per the germline V gene, CDR1 is SGHTA and CDR2 is FQGNSA. The CDR3 spans 15 residues. The junction had 8 bases not matched to a gene; V was cut back by 5 bases and J by 4 bases. DNA for the CDR3: TGTGCCAGCAGCCCGGGGACAGATCCATACAATGAGCAGTTCTTC. Amino acids: CASSPGTDPYNEQFF. Supplemented by reference TRBV7-2 and TRBJ2-1, the full variable domain reads GAGVSQSPSNKVTEKGKDVELRCDPISGHTALYWYRQSLGQGLEFLIYFQGNSAPDKSGLPSDRFSAERTGGSVSTLTIQRTQQEDSAVYLCASSPGTDPYNEQFFGPGTRLTVL.

The rearrangement joins TRBV12-3 or TRBV12-4 to TRBJ1-2; D is unresolved. This CDR3 comprises 12 residues. V shed 6 bases and J shed 10 bases, with 15 bases lying between them. CDR3 nucleotides: TGTGCCAGCAGCCCCCCCTCCTTAGACTACACCTTC. Residues: CASSPPSLDYTF.

This clonotype was observed a few times. V and J are TRBV6-6 and TRBJ1-6; TRBD1 matches at 9 bases. CDR1 is MNHNY, CDR2 SVGAGI, per germline (reference sequence). The CDR3 is 17 residues long. The V gene end was trimmed by 4 bases and the J gene end by 1 base; junction bases not matched to a gene: 5. The DNA of the CDR3 is TGTGCCAGCAGTTCCCGGGACAGGGTGTCCTATAATTCACCCCTCCACTTT. Amino acids: CASSSRDRVSYNSPLHF.

The gene calls are TRBV10-3 and TRBJ2-7; TRBD1 matches at 8 bases. The CDR3 contains 15 residues. Losses at the gene ends were 4 bases for V and 1 base for J; bases not matched to a gene: 6. CDR1 ENHRY and CDR2 SYGVKD come from the germline V gene. CDR3 DNA: TGTGCCATCAGTGTCACCCGGGACAGGTCCTACGAGCAGTACTTC. Translating it yields CAISVTRDRSYEQYF.

This clonotype was seen more than once but under ten times. The CDR3 DNA reads as TGCAGTGCTAGGCTCATTGGAATCGACGAGCAGTACTTC. Protein: CSARLIGIDEQYF. The chain carries TRBV20-1 and TRBJ2-7; D uncertain. The CDR3 runs 13 residues. From germline, CDR1 is DFQATT and CDR2 SNEGSKA (reference sequence). Trimming took off 3 bases at V and 5 bases at J, with 14 bases between the two ends.

This clonotype appeared many times. This sequence joins TRBV6-1 and TRBJ2-7; D may be TRBD1 (6 bases). The V and J ends lost 4 bases and 5 bases respectively, with 12 bases between them. CDR3 length: 13 amino acids. Germline CDR1 reads MNHNS; CDR2 reads SASEGT. The CDR3 protein is CASSAQGGNEQYF. CDR3 in DNA: TGTGCCAGCAGTGCACAGGGTGGCAACGAGCAGTACTTC.

The chain has TRBV29-1 and TRBJ2-1, with D perhaps TRBD2 (5 bases). Per the germline V gene, CDR1 is SQVTM and CDR2 is ANQGSEA. The CDR3 has 13 residues. V was trimmed by 0 bases and J by 9 bases, leaving 12 bases between them. CDR3 coding DNA: TGCAGCGTTGAAGATAGGAGGACCGGTGAGCAGTTCTTC. Residues: CSVEDRRTGEQFF.

The chain uses TRBV6-5 and TRBJ2-7; TRBD2 is a possible D gene (6 bases). The CDR3 is 15 residues long. Per germline, CDR1 MNHEY and CDR2 SVGAGI. Trimming pared 5 bases from V and 4 bases from J, leaving 18 bases between. The CDR3 protein is CASSEGAGRTYEQYF. In nucleotides, the CDR3 is TGTGCCAGCAGTGAAGGGGCGGGAAGGACTTACGAGCAGTACTTC.

This rearrangement joins TRBV27 to TRBJ2-7, with a tentative D call TRBD1 (5 bases). Germline-derived CDR1 and CDR2 are MNHEY and SMNVEV (reference sequence). With 4 bases removed from V and 3 bases from J, the gap between germline ends came to 7 bases. This CDR3 has 12 residues. The CDR3 sequence is CASSYDSYEQYF. CDR3 DNA: TGTGCCAGCAGTTACGACAGCTACGAGCAGTACTTC.

The CDR3 sequence is CASSQEEGVPFYGYTF. CDR3 nucleotide sequence: TGTGCCAGCAGCCAAGAAGAAGGGGTCCCTTTCTATGGCTACACCTTC. The chain carries TRBV14 and TRBJ1-2, with D maybe TRBD1 (5 bases). Germline V gene data show CDR1 as SGHDN and CDR2 as FVKESK. Deletions cut 0 bases from V and 4 bases from J, with 15 bases between. The length of the CDR3 is 16 residues.

The chain's CDR3 is CAWSDNIQYF. The CDR3 DNA reads as TGTGCCTGGAGTGATAACATTCAGTACTTC. The chain couples TRBV30 to TRBJ2-4; D not certain. Germline CDR1 is GTSNPN and CDR2 is SVGIG (reference sequence). The V gene lost 1 base and the J gene lost 7 bases, with 2 bases spanning the gap. CDR3 size: 10 residues.

This clonotype was observed a few times. This rearrangement joins TRBV24-1 to TRBJ2-1; 7 bases align to TRBD1. This CDR3 is 17 amino acids long. Germline lookup yields CDR1 KGHDR and CDR2 SFDVKD. After removal of 4 bases from V and 3 bases from J, the junction contained 11 bases not matched to a gene. The CDR3 is CATSDPPRGLDYNEQFF. The DNA of the CDR3 is TGTGCCACCAGTGACCCACCCAGGGGGTTGGACTACAATGAGCAGTTCTTC.

The V call is TRBV15, the J call TRBJ2-5, with 8 bases fitting TRBD2. This CDR3 comprises 14 residues. CDR1 is LNHNV and CDR2 is YYDKDF in the germline V gene (reference sequence). Germline trimming cut 0 bases from V and 3 bases from J; bases unmatched to any gene: 0. As DNA, the CDR3 is TGTGCCACCAGCAGAGAACTAGCGGAAGAGACCCAGTACTTC. This gives the protein CATSRELAEETQYF. The full variable domain, with the rest looked up from reference TRBV15 and TRBJ2-5, is DAMVIQNPRYQVTQFGKPVTLSCSQTLNHNVMYWYQQKSSQAPKLLFHYYDKDFNNEADTPDNFQSRRPNTSFCFLDIRSPGLGDTAMYLCATSRELAEETQYFGPGTRLLVL.

CDR3 residues: CASSWAHDKGGRGYTF. For the CDR3, the DNA is TGTGCCAGCAGTTGGGCCCATGACAAGGGCGGGAGGGGCTACACCTTC. The genes are TRBV6-1 and TRBJ1-2; D is unresolved. The CDR3 is made up of 16 amino acids. V was cut by 5 bases and J by 8 bases, with 24 bases left in between. The germline V gene encodes CDR1 MNHNS and CDR2 SASEGT.